These T cell receptor beta chains were read from a single sample in a study of glioma-infiltrating T cells. TCRdb processed the multiplex PCR reads anew with MiXCR; each CDR3 protein has one entry. The repertoire holds about 89,000 distinct CDR3 sequences, with 23% as singletons. The sequenced material came from glioma tissue, nonneoplastic brain tissue, or PBMCs (not recorded which). These TCRs come from a human donor with low-grade glioma or glioblastoma, undergoing nonglioma brain surgery, or in good health (not recorded which). Both conserved end residues are part of each CDR3. D genes are given only for firm matches. Clone size is given for some rows only: seen once, a few or many times, or a class if the clone is expanded.

len: 16; j_gene: TRBJ1-2; abundance: many; d_gene: TRBD1; v_gene: TRBV7-8; CDR3nt: TGTGCCAGCAGCTTAGTGACAGGGGGCGTAAACTATGGCTACACCTTC; CDR3aa: CASSLVTGGVNYGYTF
len: 14; j_gene: TRBJ2-2; abundance: many; d_gene: TRBD2; v_gene: TRBV29-1; CDR3nt: TGCAGCGCGGGACTAGCGGGAGGTGGCGGGGAGCTGTTTTTT; CDR3aa: CSAGLAGGGGELFF
len: 16; j_gene: TRBJ2-5; abundance: few; d_gene: TRBD2; v_gene: TRBV7-2; CDR3nt: TGTGCCAGCAGCCCCGCCCGGGGGAGGGCCAGGGAGACCCAGTACTTC; CDR3aa: CASSPARGRARETQYF
len: 16; j_gene: TRBJ2-2; abundance: .; d_gene: TRBD2; v_gene: TRBV12-3/TRBV12-4; CDR3nt: TGTGCCAGCAGTTCTAGCGGGAGGAGGATCGCCGGGGAGCTGTTTTTT; CDR3aa: CASSSSGRRIAGELFF
len: 15; j_gene: TRBJ2-7; abundance: few; d_gene: TRBD2; v_gene: TRBV2; CDR3nt: TGTGCCAGCAGTCGAAGCGGGGCCTCCTCCTACGAGCAGTACTTC; CDR3aa: CASSRSGASSYEQYF
len: 16; j_gene: TRBJ2-5; abundance: .; d_gene: TRBD1; v_gene: TRBV29-1; CDR3nt: TGCATCGTTAACCCTTCCGGGACAGGGGACCAAGAGACCCAGTACTTC; CDR3aa: CIVNPSGTGDQETQYF
len: 13; j_gene: TRBJ1-2; abundance: many; d_gene: .; v_gene: TRBV2; CDR3nt: TGTGCCAGCAAATTGGGACGGAATTATGGCTACACCTTC; CDR3aa: CASKLGRNYGYTF
len: 16; j_gene: TRBJ2-2; abundance: once; d_gene: .; v_gene: TRBV12-3/TRBV12-4; CDR3nt: TGTGCCAGCAGTCGAGACTATCGGGAGAACACCGGGGAGCTGTTTTTT; CDR3aa: CASSRDYRENTGELFF
len: 13; j_gene: TRBJ2-1; abundance: many; d_gene: .; v_gene: TRBV25-1; CDR3nt: TGTGCCAGCAGTTCACTGGACTACAATGAGCAGTTCTTC; CDR3aa: CASSSLDYNEQFF
len: 13; j_gene: TRBJ2-3; abundance: many; d_gene: TRBD2; v_gene: TRBV20-1; CDR3nt: TGCAGTGCTAACTCAGCGGGGCTTTCTGCGCAGTATTTT; CDR3aa: CSANSAGLSAQYF
len: 17; j_gene: TRBJ1-4; abundance: many; d_gene: .; v_gene: TRBV25-1; CDR3nt: TGTGCCAGCAGTGAATCAGTCGACAGGTTCACTAATGAAAAACTGTTTTTT; CDR3aa: CASSESVDRFTNEKLFF
len: 13; j_gene: TRBJ1-5; abundance: few; d_gene: .; v_gene: TRBV12-3/TRBV12-4; CDR3nt: TGTGCCAGCAGGCGGGGCAGCAATCAGCCCCAGCATTTT; CDR3aa: CASRRGSNQPQHF
len: 16; j_gene: TRBJ1-1; abundance: many; d_gene: TRBD1; v_gene: TRBV6-1; CDR3nt: TGTGCCAGCAGTGAAAGGGCAGGGGGAGCGAACACTGAAGCTTTCTTT; CDR3aa: CASSERAGGANTEAFF
len: 15; j_gene: TRBJ2-5; abundance: many; d_gene: .; v_gene: TRBV5-1; CDR3nt: TGCGCCAGCAGCTCGATCCTAGCCCCCCAAGAGACCCAGTACTTC; CDR3aa: CASSSILAPQETQYF
len: 15; j_gene: TRBJ2-3; abundance: many; d_gene: TRBD1; v_gene: TRBV6-1; CDR3nt: TGTGCCAGCAGTGATACAGGGGGCGCAGAAGATACGCAGTATTTT; CDR3aa: CASSDTGGAEDTQYF
len: 14; j_gene: TRBJ2-3; abundance: many; d_gene: .; v_gene: TRBV6-1; CDR3nt: TGTGCCAGCAGTTTGGAGTCTAGCACAGATACGCAGTATTTT; CDR3aa: CASSLESSTDTQYF
len: 17; j_gene: TRBJ2-3; abundance: .; d_gene: .; v_gene: TRBV3-1; CDR3nt: TGTGCCAGCAGCCAAGATATCGGGCGCCTACTCACATATACGCAGTATTTT; CDR3aa: CASSQDIGRLLTYTQYF
len: 13; j_gene: TRBJ1-5; abundance: .; d_gene: .; v_gene: TRBV7-9; CDR3nt: TGTGTTAGCAGCTTGGACGTAGGTCAGCCCCAGCATTTT; CDR3aa: CVSSLDVGQPQHF
len: 16; j_gene: TRBJ2-7; abundance: few; d_gene: .; v_gene: TRBV5-4; CDR3nt: TGTGCCAGCAGCCGCGGAGGCGGACGGTCCTCCTACGAGCAGTACTTC; CDR3aa: CASSRGGGRSSYEQYF
len: 19; j_gene: TRBJ2-5; abundance: many; d_gene: TRBD2; v_gene: TRBV7-2; CDR3nt: TGTGCCAGCAACGAGCGGGGGGGCCTTTGGGGCGTCGTCGGAGAGACCCAGTACTTC; CDR3aa: CASNERGGLWGVVGETQYF
len: 14; j_gene: TRBJ2-1; abundance: many; d_gene: TRBD2; v_gene: TRBV11-3; CDR3nt: TGTGCCAGCTCCTTCGGGGGGTCGCAAAATGAGCAGTTCTTC; CDR3aa: CASSFGGSQNEQFF
len: 15; j_gene: TRBJ2-3; abundance: .; d_gene: TRBD2; v_gene: TRBV7-2; CDR3nt: TGTGCCAGCAGCCACACTAGCGGCCATGCAGATACGCAGTATTTT; CDR3aa: CASSHTSGHADTQYF
len: 13; j_gene: TRBJ2-7; abundance: .; d_gene: .; v_gene: TRBV20-1; CDR3nt: TGCAGTGCTTGGTGGGCGCGTGGTGACGAGCAGTACTTC; CDR3aa: CSAWWARGDEQYF
len: 13; j_gene: TRBJ2-7; abundance: many; d_gene: .; v_gene: TRBV12-3/TRBV12-4; CDR3nt: TGTGCCAGCAGTTTTAGCGACAACTACGAGCAGTACTTC; CDR3aa: CASSFSDNYEQYF
len: 15; j_gene: TRBJ2-5; abundance: many; d_gene: .; v_gene: TRBV7-2; CDR3nt: TGTGCCAGCAGCCTACCACAGGGAGGCCAAGAGACCCAGTACTTC; CDR3aa: CASSLPQGGQETQYF
len: 14; j_gene: TRBJ2-3; abundance: many; d_gene: TRBD1; v_gene: TRBV7-8; CDR3nt: TGTGCCAGCAGCCCCCGACAGGGGGCAGATACGCAGTATTTT; CDR3aa: CASSPRQGADTQYF
len: 16; j_gene: TRBJ2-5; abundance: .; d_gene: TRBD2; v_gene: TRBV12-3/TRBV12-4; CDR3nt: TGTGCCAGCAGATATAGCGGGAGGGCCCTCGGCGAGACCCAGTACTTC; CDR3aa: CASRYSGRALGETQYF
len: 17; j_gene: TRBJ2-1; abundance: many; d_gene: .; v_gene: TRBV7-2; CDR3nt: TGTGCCAGCAGAGTCGGGAGGGGACAGGGCTCCTACAATGAGCAGTTCTTC; CDR3aa: CASRVGRGQGSYNEQFF
len: 15; j_gene: TRBJ2-3; abundance: .; d_gene: .; v_gene: TRBV11-2; CDR3nt: TGTGTCAGCAGCTATAGGGGTAGAGGGACCGATACGCAGTATTTT; CDR3aa: CVSSYRGRGTDTQYF
len: 14; j_gene: TRBJ1-5; abundance: many; d_gene: TRBD1; v_gene: TRBV4-1; CDR3nt: TGCGCCAGCAGCCACCGGACAGGTAATCAGCCCCAGCATTTT; CDR3aa: CASSHRTGNQPQHF
len: 14; j_gene: TRBJ1-5; abundance: .; d_gene: .; v_gene: TRBV20-1; CDR3nt: TGCAATGCTGCCAGACCAGGGATCAACCAGCCCCAGCATTTT; CDR3aa: CNAARPGINQPQHF
len: 13; j_gene: TRBJ2-7; abundance: .; d_gene: .; v_gene: TRBV7-9; CDR3nt: TGTGCTAGCAAGGGACTCTTAGGGTACGAGCAGTACTTC; CDR3aa: CASKGLLGYEQYF
len: 14; j_gene: TRBJ2-7; abundance: many; d_gene: TRBD2; v_gene: TRBV6-1; CDR3nt: TGTGCCAGCAGGGCAGCGGGAGGTTCCTACGAGCAGTACTTC; CDR3aa: CASRAAGGSYEQYF
len: 13; j_gene: TRBJ2-3; abundance: many; d_gene: .; v_gene: TRBV7-2; CDR3nt: TGTGCCAGCAGCTTAGGGGTTACAGATACGCAGTATTTT; CDR3aa: CASSLGVTDTQYF
len: 16; j_gene: TRBJ2-1; abundance: many; d_gene: .; v_gene: TRBV20-1; CDR3nt: TGCAGTGCTAGAGGCGAACTAGGGGCTTTTTACAATGAGCAGTTCTTC; CDR3aa: CSARGELGAFYNEQFF
len: 15; j_gene: TRBJ2-7; abundance: many; d_gene: TRBD1; v_gene: TRBV29-1; CDR3nt: TGCAGCGTAGGAGGGACAGGGGGCGACTTCTACGAGCAGTACTTC; CDR3aa: CSVGGTGGDFYEQYF
len: 11; j_gene: TRBJ2-7; abundance: few; d_gene: .; v_gene: TRBV30; CDR3nt: TGTGCCACAAAAGGCTTTGGCGAGCAGTACTTC; CDR3aa: CATKGFGEQYF
len: 14; j_gene: TRBJ1-3; abundance: many; d_gene: .; v_gene: TRBV2; CDR3nt: TGTGCCAGCGACTTGGGGGCACGGGGAAACACCATATATTTT; CDR3aa: CASDLGARGNTIYF
len: 11; j_gene: TRBJ1-1; abundance: many; d_gene: .; v_gene: TRBV6-1; CDR3nt: TGTGCCAGCAGTTACAGTGGCCTGGCCTTCTTT; CDR3aa: CASSYSGLAFF